Listed here is a single TCR beta chain. The clone's antigen remains unknown. The sample holds no much larger clone one base away, and base qualities are not on file. This record belongs to a study of cytomegalovirus exposure and HLA in healthy donors (dated by TCRdb to the late 2010s). General notes on the study: An earlier analysis of roughly 500 of the donors reported 276 Gb of sequence data and 95 million to 120 million unique TCR beta sequences obtained from about 180 million T cells. The number of donors typed differed by locus, with roughly 620-630 for A, B, C, DRB1 and DQB1, about 500 for DQA1, approximately 570 for DPA1, and approximately 470 for DPB1. Of the 300 to 500 genotyped donors, 65% to 90% were placed in the genetic ancestry cluster associated with self-reported Caucasian donors. About 320 gigabases of sequencing data and approximately 80 million unique TCR sequences were included in an early release covering 550 to 800 HLA-typed donors. Donor age, sex, ethnicity and CMV serostatus were compiled alongside the repertoire data. Besides the first cohort of approximately 710 subjects, a separate validation cohort made up of 120 different subjects was used. A later analysis re-analyzed previously published TCR beta repertoires from approximately 700 donors and added high-resolution HLA genotyping to study TCR occurrence patterns. A handful of DR-DQ haplotypes were treated as single units for association and clustering because of strong linkage in the cohort. Genome-wide SNP genotypes for about 65% of the 666 donors were used in a later genetic analysis, which treated that subset as a discovery cohort. The study aimed to test whether cataloging public T cell receptors could reveal signatures of past pathogen exposure. Both class I and class II loci were covered by HLA typing, at four-digit resolution. An earlier analysis of more than 450 of the donors used high-throughput TCR beta sequencing to judge whether each TCR beta V gene segment behaved as functional or pseudogenic. The study profiled the T cell repertoires of fewer than 850 subjects by immunosequencing and related them to cytomegalovirus serostatus. To predict cytomegalovirus infection status, the study brought together high-throughput TCR immunosequencing, statistical association of individual TCRs with disease status, and machine learning. Every repertoire in the discovery cohort had been generated on one and the same sequencing platform. Across some 400 genotyped donors of the cohort, an average of about 200,000 unique TCR beta nucleotide sequences per donor were sequenced, and roughly 20% of those sequences were non-productive. Rather than using new phenotypic data, the later analysis identified candidate immune exposures from TCR beta sequences and from how often those sequences occurred across donors.

Summary of the overall study and its limitations: Broadly in line with IMGT annotations, most TCR beta V segments showed up in productive rearrangements about 90% or about 30% of the time in an earlier analysis of 587 of the donors. In a later genetic analysis, fewer N-insertions in productive TCRs were reported among donors in an Asian-associated ancestry cluster than the approximately 670-donor mean. A few of the identified cytomegalovirus-associated TCR beta chains were confirmed in vitro to be specific for cytomegalovirus antigens. Most TCR sequences were observed very rarely across donors, whereas some public TCRs were present in many individuals. A later analysis found that most CMV-associated TCR beta chains appeared HLA-restricted, with HLA associations seemingly driven largely by CMV exposure. CMV serostatus was the only immune exposure information available for the cohort. Specific HLA alleles were associated with over 15,000 TCR beta sequences at a false discovery rate of 0.05 in a later analysis. Linkage disequilibrium might explain the correlated functional status among segregating V segments, but an unknown experimental factor could not be excluded. The study listed 164 TCR beta chains as associated with cytomegalovirus. A further reported finding was that TCR beta sequences accurately predicted the HLA-A and HLA-B alleles for most subjects in the first cohort. Strong co-occurrence of HLA alleles, especially DR and DQ, made assigning TCR associations to individual alleles difficult. Some IMGT-functional V segments, including TRBV6-2 and TRBV6-3, could not be distinguished by the 87-base-pair reads and were therefore excluded. Several of the top co-occurrence clusters appeared to be linked to parvovirus B19, influenza, CMV and Epstein-Barr virus, according to a later analysis. Because counts were too low, seventeen rarely observed V segments, including chromosome 9 orphons, were excluded from the earlier analysis of 587 of the donors. Sequencing depth was assumed to be roughly uniform across donors in the presence/absence analyses, though that assumption may not hold. An association between a missense DCLRE1C variant and V-gene and J-gene trimming of TCR beta chains was found in a later genetic analysis and replicated in an independent cohort. This cohort had only TCR beta chains sequenced, and the lack of alpha or paired-chain data limited which features could be detected. A cluster of highly shared sequence variants was judged likely to be a technical artifact of the sequencing pipeline. In a later analysis, HLA-associated TCR beta chains showed more clonal expansion and lower generation probabilities than non-associated chains that were equally common. According to the authors, the approach could potentially be generalized to other disease states and immunological phenotypes. Cytomegalovirus status was reported to be diagnosed by the classifier with high specificity and sensitivity in both the original and validation cohorts. Because some donors lacked HLA typing at each locus, the association tests relied only on the typed subset. In a later analysis, TCR association rates were found to vary across HLA loci, with the most associated TCRs seen for DRB1 alleles and the fewest for HLA-C alleles.

The cohort was made up of approximately 700 healthy bone marrow donors. At the time of sampling, all cohort members were nominally healthy, though unrecorded immune exposures were likely present. The donor was CMV seronegative and belonged to the group of under 400 seronegative cohort members. Each donor provided a peripheral blood sample, and peripheral blood mononuclear cells were used for TCR beta sequencing. Genomic DNA was extracted from the blood cell samples with the Qiagen DNeasy Blood Extraction Kit. The library was prepared using the immunoSEQ multiplex PCR assay. For the multiplex PCR, a mixture combining 60 forward primers for TCR Vbeta segments and 13 reverse primers for TCR Jbeta segments was used. The CDR3 region of rearranged TCR beta genes was amplified from genomic DNA with a multiplex PCR assay. The amplified TCR beta libraries were sequenced on the Illumina HiSeq System as 87-base-pair reads. The authors processed their data as follows. In a later analysis, tens of millions of unique TCR beta chains were counted across the 500 to 850 repertoires, and roughly 10 million of these chains were shared by at least two donors. A nearest-neighbor algorithm error-corrected the raw reads and collapsed the reads into unique sequences, merging closely related sequences to remove PCR and sequencing errors. V, D and J gene segments were assigned by aligning CDR3 sequences to IMGT reference sequences. For a sequence to be retained, a match of at least six nucleotides to both a V gene segment and a J gene segment was required. Rearrangements were classified as productive when the CDR3 lacked stop codons and remained in frame with V and J, and all other rearrangements were classified as non-productive. Following IMGT convention, CDR3 was defined as the stretch from the second conserved V-encoded cysteine to the conserved J-encoded phenylalanine. Sequences without an unambiguous match to a single V gene segment were excluded from the earlier analysis of a few hundred of the donors. In an earlier analysis of 587 of the donors, V segments were called functional above 56.7% productive rearrangements and were called segregating when the between-donor standard deviation exceeded 5%. A statistical classification framework was built for diagnosing cytomegalovirus status from the catalog of TCR beta chain sequences. V and J gene assignment, in a later analysis, came from comparing TCR nucleotide sequences with IMGT/GENE-DB human TR gene sequences. In a later analysis, CDR3 sequences and most-parsimonious VDJ recombination scenarios were assigned using the TCRdist pipeline. A later analysis defined each TCR beta chain by its CDR3 amino acid sequence plus V-gene family, and excluded reads lacking a unique V-gene family. To address suspected cross-contamination and a sequencing artifact, a later analysis removed around 600 highly shared, low-generation-probability nucleotide sequences. In a later analysis, a clonal expansion index was calculated for each public chain from normalized within-repertoire ranks of inferred template counts. In a later analysis, generation probabilities were computed with a VDJ recombination model fitted to out-of-frame rearrangements, and the resulting probabilities were checked against IGoR. In a later analysis, hypergeometric tests were used to score TCR-TCR, TCR-HLA and TCR-CMV co-occurrence, with a repertoire-size bias correction applied to TCR pairs. In a later analysis, false discovery rates were estimated by permuting HLA or CMV assignments 20 times. In a later analysis, co-occurring TCRs were grouped using DBSCAN, with TCRdist sequence similarity added in when clustering inside HLA-allele-positive subsets. Repertoires with fewer than 30,000 or more than 120,000 public chains, plus five repertoires with anomalous nucleotide sharing, were excluded from co-occurrence clustering. TCRdb holds this immuneACCESS table with in-frame rearrangements only. Some clones are missing; in checked studies, unresolved V genes explain under half, and the rest has no known cause. V and J calls plus clone size are reproduced from that table; the DNA served to infer D and trimming. The table for this sample lists about 150,000 clones; nearly 80% of them were counted only once. Jointly, the top ten make up about 1.7% of the sample.

Including cysteine and phenylalanine, the CDR3 has 14 amino acids. Only CDR3 DNA is held: 42 bases, read in frame from base 1. V gives up 3 bases and J gives up 5 bases, and the segment between their germline ends measures 16 bases. Looking up the germline V gene yields CDR1 SQVTM and CDR2 ANQGSEA. The chain was built from TRBV29-1 and TRBJ2-5, with TRBD2 perhaps the D gene, on 7 matching bases. Material for sequencing was PBMCs. This receptor was obtained from a woman in her twenties or thirties in good health and CMV-seronegative. The nucleotides read TGCAGCGTTGAGATATCGGGGGGCGGGGAGACCCAGTACTTC. It is translated as CSVEISGGGETQYF.